A single sample is the source of the 11 T cell receptor beta chains below, sequenced in a study of lymphopenia after photon versus proton radiotherapy. Produced via immunoSEQ multiplex PCR; TCRdb's table is partial and in-frame only. The sample consists of 160,000 or so clones, about 88% of them appearing once. This material consisted of peripheral blood, taken from a patient treated with photon-based radiotherapy. The source of these receptors is a man in his fifties or sixties with gastric cancer.

This clone was seen only a few times. The genes are TRBV4-1 and TRBJ2-7; perhaps TRBD2 as D (5 bases). Germline CDR1 MGHRA, CDR2 YSYEKL. This CDR3 is 16 amino acids long. Trimming pared 0 bases from V and 9 bases from J, leaving 21 bases between. The CDR3 protein is CASSQDSAQRLRPQYF. DNA of the CDR3: TGCGCCAGCAGCCAAGATAGCGCCCAGCGGCTCCGCCCGCAGTACTTC.

This chain joins TRBV6-1 and TRBJ2-7; 10 bases align to TRBD1. The V and J ends lost 7 bases and 2 bases, in that order; junction bases with no gene match: 5. Germline loops: CDR1 MNHNS, CDR2 SASEGT. The CDR3 totals 14 residues. The CDR3 spells CASITGQGAYEQYF. The CDR3 DNA reads as TGTGCCAGCATTACCGGACAGGGGGCCTACGAGCAGTACTTC.

The J gene is TRBJ2-1, the V gene TRBV5-1; D is perhaps TRBD2 (5 bases). Deletions cut 0 bases from V and 9 bases from J, with 13 bases between. The CDR3 is 14 amino acids. The germline V gene has CDR1 SGHRS and CDR2 YFSETQ. The CDR3 DNA reads TGCGCCAGCAGCTTGGCCGTGGCCAGCGGTGAGCAGTTCTTC. Encoded protein: CASSLAVASGEQFF.

The chain has TRBV5-6 and TRBJ2-5; the D gene is possibly TRBD1 (5 bases). V dropped 0 bases and J dropped 2 bases, with 8 bases sitting between them. The CDR3 covers 14 residues. Per the germline V gene, CDR1 is SGHDT and CDR2 is YYEEEE. Written as DNA, the CDR3 is TGTGCCAGCAGCTTGGACAGGCGACAAGAGACCCAGTACTTC. Its translation: CASSLDRRQETQYF. Full variable domain (remainder filled in from reference TRBV5-6 and TRBJ2-5): DAGVTQSPTHLIKTRGQQVTLRCSPKSGHDTVSWYQQALGQGPQFIFQYYEEEERQRGNFPDRFSGHQFPNYSSELNVNALLLGDSALYLCASSLDRRQETQYFGPGTRLLVL.

This chain connects TRBV19 to TRBJ1-5; D is undetermined. CDR3 size: 14 residues. Germline V gene data show CDR1 as LNHDA and CDR2 as SQIVND (reference sequence). The ends were cut back, 7 bases at V and 1 base at J, with 11 bases in the middle. The CDR3 DNA is TGTGCCAGTACCACCCCGGAGAGCAATCAGCCCCAGCATTTT. It translates to CASTTPESNQPQHF. Filled out from reference TRBV19 and TRBJ1-5, the complete variable domain reads DGGITQSPKYLFRKEGQNVTLSCEQNLNHDAMYWYRQDPGQGLRLIYYSQIVNDFQKGDIAEGYSVSREKKESFPLTVTSAQKNPTAFYLCASTTPESNQPQHFGDGTRLSIL.

The chain employs TRBV7-9 and TRBJ1-2; 8 positions agree with TRBD1. From germline, CDR1 is SEHNR and CDR2 FQNEAQ (reference sequence). This CDR3 has 14 residues. The V gene end was trimmed by 2 bases and the J gene end by 4 bases; junction bases not matched to a gene: 3. The CDR3 spells CASSLTGQGYGYTF. The CDR3 DNA follows: TGTGCCAGCAGCTTAACAGGACAGGGCTATGGCTACACCTTC.

This clone has only a few counts. The chain joins TRBV5-1 to TRBJ2-1, with TRBD2 matching over 10 bases. There are 14 residues in the CDR3. Germline lookup yields CDR1 SGHRS and CDR2 YFSETQ. The ends lost 6 bases at V and 6 bases at J; junction bases unmatched: 6. The CDR3 reads CASTQREGGNEQFF. The CDR3 DNA sequence: TGCGCCAGCACCCAGCGGGAGGGGGGCAATGAGCAGTTCTTC. Complete variable domain (other parts from reference TRBV5-1 and TRBJ2-1): KAGVTQTPRYLIKTRGQQVTLSCSPISGHRSVSWYQQTPGQGLQFLFEYFSETQRNKGNFPGRFSGRQFSNSRSEMNVSTLELGDSALYLCASTQREGGNEQFFGPGTRLTVL.

This chain uses TRBV30 with TRBJ2-6; 10 bases line up with TRBD1. The V gene's germline CDR1 is GTSNPN and CDR2 SVGIG (reference sequence). This CDR3 has 21 residues. The V and J ends lost 0 bases and 0 bases, in that order; junction bases with no gene match: 14. The CDR3 loop reads CAWSVSRLRTGGSSGANVLTF. DNA for the CDR3: TGTGCCTGGAGTGTAAGCCGCCTTAGGACAGGGGGATCCTCTGGGGCCAACGTCCTGACTTTC. Complete variable domain (other parts from reference TRBV30 and TRBJ2-6): SQTIHQWPATLVQPVGSPLSLECTVEGTSNPNLYWYRQAAGRGLQLLFYSVGIGQISSEVPQNLSASRPQDRQFILSSKKLLLSDSGFYLCAWSVSRLRTGGSSGANVLTFGAGSRLTVL.

The V gene is TRBV19, the J gene TRBJ2-7; TRBD1 is a possible D gene (6 bases). The germline V gene encodes CDR1 LNHDA and CDR2 SQIVND (reference sequence). This CDR3 region has 14 residues. V dropped 9 bases and J dropped 0 bases, with 15 bases sitting between them. The CDR3 reads CARPRRTDSYEQYF. The CDR3 bases are TGTGCCAGGCCTCGGAGGACAGACTCCTACGAGCAGTACTTC.

The rearrangement joins TRBV28 to TRBJ1-3, with a tentative D call TRBD1 (6 bases). Trimming stripped 5 bases from V and 1 base from J, with 18 bases between. The CDR3 spans 17 residues. CDR1 and CDR2 (germline): MDHEN, SYDVKM. The CDR3 region is CASSPNRATGSGNTIYF. DNA of the CDR3: TGTGCCAGCAGTCCTAACAGGGCAACGGGATCTGGAAACACCATATATTTT.

The V gene is TRBV11-2, the J gene TRBJ2-1; D gene ambiguous. The CDR3 runs to 13 residues. Germline V gene data show CDR1 as SGHAT and CDR2 as FQNNGV. V shed 0 bases and J shed 15 bases, with 15 bases lying between them. The CDR3 nucleotides are TGTGCCAGCAGCTTAGAAACTCGGGCTAACCGGTTCTTC. It yields the protein CASSLETRANRFF. The variable domain in full, completed from reference TRBV11-2 and TRBJ2-1, reads EAGVAQSPRYKIIEKRQSVAFWCNPISGHATLYWYQQILGQGPKLLIQFQNNGVVDDSQLPKDRFSAERLKGVDSTLKIQPAKLEDSAVYLCASSLETRANRFFGPGTRLTVL.